The 29 T cell receptor beta chains given below trace back to one sample, sequenced in a study of blood T cells in healthy people across ages. A sample-barcoded 5' primer and a J-beta primer mix were used in a second PCR of about 6 to 12 cycles. TCRdb re-called the 5' RACE reads through MiXCR, storing one row per CDR3 protein. The sample includes 450,000 to 700,000 distinct CDR3 sequences, approximately 30% seen only once; the top ten take roughly 20%. Sequencing was carried out using blood. The receptors derive from a woman in her 70s in good health.

The CDR3 region is CATSSTRSEQFF. Written as DNA, the CDR3 is TGTGCCACCAGCAGCACTAGGAGTGAGCAGTTCTTC. The chain is built from TRBV15 and TRBJ2-1, with D tentatively TRBD2 (5 bases). This CDR3 has 12 residues. Per the germline V gene, CDR1 is LNHNV and CDR2 is YYDKDF (reference sequence). The ends were cut back, 3 bases at V and 9 bases at J, with 9 bases in the middle. Filled out from reference TRBV15 and TRBJ2-1, the complete variable domain reads DAMVIQNPRYQVTQFGKPVTLSCSQTLNHNVMYWYQQKSSQAPKLLFHYYDKDFNNEADTPDNFQSRRPNTSFCFLDIRSPGLGDTAMYLCATSSTRSEQFFGPGTRLTVL.

This clonotype came up a few times. This sequence joins TRBV2 and TRBJ2-5; D gene uncertain. CDR3 length: 12 residues. Trimming left V 2 bases short and J 4 bases short, with 5 bases between. From germline, CDR1 is SNHLY and CDR2 FYNNEI. The CDR3 DNA sequence: TGTGCCAGCAGTGAACTATTAGAGACCCAGTACTTC. This codes for CASSELLETQYF.

J is TRBJ1-1 and V is TRBV7-9; the D gene is possibly TRBD1 (5 bases). In germline, CDR1 is SEHNR, CDR2 FQNEAQ (reference sequence). This CDR3 comprises 12 residues. The V end lost 4 bases, the J end lost 6 bases, and 9 bases lay between the germline ends. The CDR3 DNA is TGTGCCAGCAGCTCAAGGGGCCCTGAAGCTTTCTTT. As protein: CASSSRGPEAFF.

The chain joins TRBV7-8 to TRBJ1-2, with D possibly matching TRBD1 (5 bases). Trimming left V 4 bases short and J 8 bases short, with 11 bases between. Germline assignment: CDR1 SGHVS and CDR2 FQNEAQ. This CDR3 is 12 amino acids long. The CDR3 reads CASSSGGWGYTF. CDR3 coding DNA: TGTGCCAGCAGCTCCGGGGGGTGGGGCTACACCTTC.

This clonotype was observed a few times. Its ends do not fully match the called genes, so a read error is possible. This chain links TRBV7-9 with TRBJ1-2; D not resolved. Looked up from germline, CDR1 is SEHNR and CDR2 is FQNEAQ (reference sequence). The CDR3 has 15 amino acids. The CDR3 region is CASSLAAAKLYGHTF. As DNA, the CDR3 is TGTGCCAGCAGCTTAGCCGCGGCGAAGCTCTATGGCCACACCTTC.

The chain combines TRBV4-3 with TRBJ1-4; no firm D call. V gave up 0 bases and J gave up 7 bases, with 12 bases separating them. The CDR3 sequence is 15 residues long. CDR1 is LGHNA and CDR2 is YSLEER in the germline V gene. The CDR3 DNA reads TGCGCCAGCAGCCAAGACTGGGGAACGGGTGAAAAACTGTTTTTT. Translated, it gives CASSQDWGTGEKLFF.

This clonotype was seen at least ten times. The rearrangement links TRBV7-9 to TRBJ1-5, with a possible D match to TRBD1 (6 bases). The CDR3 has 13 amino acids. The germline V gene has CDR1 SEHNR and CDR2 FQNEAQ (reference sequence). V lost 3 bases to trimming and J lost 7 bases, with 10 bases between them. CDR3 bases: TGTGCCAGCAGCTTGGGGGGCGGGCAGCCCCAGCATTTT. Translated: CASSLGGGQPQHF.

This clonotype was observed a few times. The genes are TRBV20-1 and TRBJ2-5; TRBD2 matches 13 bases. The CDR3 length is 16 residues. The germline V gene encodes CDR1 DFQATT and CDR2 SNEGSKA (reference sequence). V shed 3 bases and J 2 bases; nucleotides not matched to a gene: 6. CDR3 amino acids: CSASRGLAGSQETQYF. The CDR3 DNA reads TGCAGTGCTAGTCGGGGACTAGCGGGGTCGCAAGAGACCCAGTACTTC.

The chain combines TRBV10-3 with TRBJ1-5, with a weak D call TRBD1 (5 bases). The CDR3 is made up of 15 amino acids. Between the trimmed V and J ends, which lost 4 bases and 4 bases, there was a span of 14 bases. Looked up from germline, CDR1 is ENHRY and CDR2 is SYGVKD. Written as DNA, the CDR3 is TGTGCCATCAGTGCCCAGGGAGAGGGAAATCAGCCCCAGCATTTT. Protein sequence: CAISAQGEGNQPQHF.

This CDR3 is CASSGLDTGIQDQETQYF. CDR3 nucleotides: TGTGCCAGCAGCGGATTAGATACAGGGATTCAGGACCAAGAGACCCAGTACTTC. The rearrangement links TRBV9 to TRBJ2-5; the D gene is possibly TRBD1 (6 bases). The germline V and J ends were trimmed by 3 bases and 0 bases, with 21 bases remaining between them. The CDR3 is 18 residues long. Germline V lookup: CDR1 SGDLS, CDR2 YYNGEE. The full variable domain, rest sourced from reference TRBV9 and TRBJ2-5, is DSGVTQTPKHLITATGQRVTLRCSPRSGDLSVYWYQQSLDQGLQFLIQYYNGEERAKGNILERFSAQQFPDLHSELNLSSLELGDSALYFCASSGLDTGIQDQETQYFGPGTRLLVL.

The chain couples TRBV28 to TRBJ1-5, with 10 nucleotides matching TRBD1. Germline V gives CDR1 MDHEN, CDR2 SYDVKM. Trimming took 5 bases from V and 5 from J; bases not matched to a gene: 0. The length of the CDR3 is 13 residues. The CDR3 region has the DNA TGTGCCAGCAGTGGACAGGGGGATCAGCCCCAGCATTTT. This codes for CASSGQGDQPQHF.

The rearrangement links TRBV20-1 to TRBJ2-4; possible D gene TRBD1, 5 bases. The CDR3 runs to 16 residues. Trimming pared 3 bases from V and 0 bases from J, leaving 15 bases between. Germline V gene sequence: CDR1 DFQATT, CDR2 SNEGSKA (reference sequence). The CDR3 coding sequence is TGCAGTGCTAGCCGACAGCAGCACCTAGCCAAAAACATTCAGTACTTC. Translating it yields CSASRQQHLAKNIQYF.

V and J are TRBV27 and TRBJ2-2, with 8 bases that match TRBD2. Unmatched junction bases numbered 9, after V lost 3 bases and J lost 0 bases. There are 18 residues in the CDR3. Germline assignment: CDR1 MNHEY and CDR2 SMNVEV (reference sequence). This chain's CDR3 is CASSFSRRGGSNTGELFF. The CDR3 nucleotides are TGTGCCAGCAGTTTTTCTCGACGGGGGGGTTCGAACACCGGGGAGCTGTTTTTT.

The gene calls are TRBV7-7 and TRBJ2-5; D is ambiguous. The J call may be mistaken, given a closer DNA end match to TRBJ2-1. The germline gives CDR1 SSHAT, CDR2 FNYEAQ (reference sequence). The CDR3 consists of 13 residues. CDR3 region: CASSFQVAAEQFF. The CDR3 coding sequence is TGTGCCAGCAGCTTTCAGGTGGCGGCTGAGCAGTTCTTC.

The V and J genes are TRBV11-2 and TRBJ2-5; tentative D call: TRBD2 (6 bases). With 6 bases removed from V and 1 base from J, the gap between germline ends came to 12 bases. The CDR3 consists of 14 residues. In germline, CDR1 is SGHAT, CDR2 FQNNGV. The CDR3 region is CASSPLATQETQYF. The CDR3 DNA follows: TGTGCCAGCAGTCCCCTAGCGACCCAAGAGACCCAGTACTTC.

The chain combines TRBV3-1 with TRBJ2-5; possible D gene TRBD1, 6 bases. The CDR3 totals 14 residues. V was pared by 4 bases and J by 4 bases, with 13 bases between. Germline loops: CDR1 LGHDT, CDR2 YNNKEL (reference sequence). The CDR3 loop is CASSPLFRGETQYF. CDR3 DNA: TGTGCCAGCAGCCCTCTCTTCAGGGGAGAGACCCAGTACTTC.

The chain couples TRBV7-2 to TRBJ2-3; D may correspond to TRBD1 or TRBD2 (5 bases each). Trimming pared 4 bases from V and 1 base from J, leaving 15 bases between. The CDR3 has 16 amino acids. Looked up from germline, CDR1 is SGHTA and CDR2 is FQGNSA. CDR3 residues: CASSSAGTLGTDTQYF. As DNA, the CDR3 is TGTGCCAGCAGCTCCGCCGGGACCCTTGGCACAGATACGCAGTATTTT. The full variable domain, rest sourced from reference TRBV7-2 and TRBJ2-3, is GAGVSQSPSNKVTEKGKDVELRCDPISGHTALYWYRQSLGQGLEFLIYFQGNSAPDKSGLPSDRFSAERTGGSVSTLTIQRTQQEDSAVYLCASSSAGTLGTDTQYFGPGTRLTVL.

This clonotype showed up just a few times. Likely a read error: the CDR3 ends without its conserved phenylalanine or tryptophan. CDR3 DNA sequence: TGTGCCAGCAGCTTGGGGCCCACCAATGAGCAGTTCCTC. Encoded protein: CASSLGPTNEQFL. The chain joins TRBV7-3 to TRBJ2-5; maybe TRBD1 (5 bases). The closer fit of TRBJ2-1 to the DNA end suggests the J call may be wrong. CDR3 length: 13 amino acids. Germline V lookup: CDR1 SGHTA, CDR2 FQGTGA.

This rearrangement joins TRBV5-1 to TRBJ2-3; no firm D call. The CDR3 covers 15 residues. Germline CDR1 reads SGHRS; CDR2 reads YFSETQ. V dropped 3 bases and J dropped 6 bases, with 17 bases sitting between them. This chain's CDR3 is CASSSTSELTDTQYF. CDR3 nucleotides: TGCGCCAGCAGCTCGACATCTGAGTTGACCGATACGCAGTATTTT.

On this clonotype: One end of the junction does not line up with germline, which may come from a read error. The V gene is TRBV6-1, the J gene TRBJ1-1; D is perhaps TRBD1 (5 bases). The CDR3 runs to 17 residues. The germline V gene has CDR1 MNHNS and CDR2 SASEGT. The CDR3 spells CANSAERGRGLNTEAFF. The CDR3 DNA sequence: TGTGCCAACAGTGCGGAACGGGGGAGAGGTCTGAACACTGAAGCTTTCTTT.

This clonotype has just a few counts. The chain joins TRBV5-1 to TRBJ1-1; D gene ambiguous. Trimming took 1 base from V and 6 from J, leaving 10 bases between them. The CDR3 has 13 amino acids. CDR1 is SGHRS and CDR2 is YFSETQ in the germline V gene. The CDR3 is CASSLSGLAEAFF. The CDR3 region has the DNA TGCGCCAGCAGCTTGTCGGGGTTGGCTGAAGCTTTCTTT.

This chain uses TRBV2 with TRBJ1-1; D uncertain. The germline V and J ends were trimmed by 3 bases and 2 bases, with 7 bases remaining between them. CDR3 length equals 13 residues. The germline V gene encodes CDR1 SNHLY and CDR2 FYNNEI. CDR3 region: CASSDDFNTEAFF. The DNA for the CDR3 is TGTGCCAGCAGTGATGACTTTAACACTGAAGCTTTCTTT.

The chain joins TRBV7-2 to TRBJ1-2; D is unclear. Germline V CDR1 and CDR2: SGHTA, FQGNSA. The V gene lost 3 bases and the J gene lost 1 base, with 15 bases spanning the gap. The CDR3 is made up of 16 amino acids. The CDR3, as DNA: TGTGCCAGCAGCTTTCGGGGTGGCGCCGGTAACTATGGCTACACCTTC. Its protein is CASSFRGGAGNYGYTF.

There are a few counts of this clonotype. J is TRBJ1-6 and V is TRBV6-5; D uncertain. V was cut by 2 bases and J by 12 bases, with 14 bases left in between. The CDR3 is 14 amino acids. Germline loops: CDR1 MNHEY, CDR2 SVGAGI. The CDR3 DNA reads TGTGCCAGCAGTTACCGGCTTGAGGGAGGACCCCTCCACTTT. Protein sequence: CASSYRLEGGPLHF.

This clonotype has only a few counts. The rearrangement links TRBV19 to TRBJ2-5; D gene unclear. CDR1 is LNHDA, CDR2 SQIVND, per germline (reference sequence). The V end was cut by 1 base, the J end by 1 base, with 4 bases between. This CDR3 has 13 amino acids. The CDR3 here is CASSIGGQETQYF. The CDR3 DNA reads TGTGCCAGTAGTATAGGGGGCCAAGAGACCCAGTACTTC.

This chain uses TRBV7-2 with TRBJ2-5; 11 bases line up with TRBD1. CDR1 and CDR2 (germline): SGHTA, FQGNSA. The CDR3 totals 16 residues. After removal of 4 bases from V and 5 bases from J, the junction contained 9 bases not matched to a gene. CDR3 sequence reads: CASSSTGQGAFETQYF. In DNA form, the CDR3 reads TGTGCCAGCAGCTCAACAGGACAGGGGGCGTTTGAGACCCAGTACTTC.

This chain connects TRBV7-9 to TRBJ1-4; D not certain. Deletions cut 5 bases from V and 8 bases from J, with 18 bases between. The CDR3 spans 15 residues. The germline V gene encodes CDR1 SEHNR and CDR2 FQNEAQ (reference sequence). CDR3 in amino acids: CASSPGRRKSEKLFF. CDR3 bases: TGTGCCAGCAGCCCCGGACGGAGGAAGTCGGAAAAACTGTTTTTT. Looking up the rest from reference TRBV7-9 and TRBJ1-4 gives the full variable domain: DTGVSQNPRHKITKRGQNVTFRCDPISEHNRLYWYRQTLGQGPEFLTYFQNEAQLEKSRLLSDRFSAERPKGSFSTLEIQRTEQGDSAMYLCASSPGRRKSEKLFFGSGTQLSVL.

As concerns this clonotype: A read error is likely, as this CDR3 ends without the conserved phenylalanine or tryptophan. This CDR3 reads CALRGNTEAFL. The CDR3 DNA follows: TGTGCCTTAAGGGGGAACACTGAAGCTTTCCTT. The genes are TRBV12-3 or TRBV12-4 and TRBJ1-1; a weak D match, TRBD1 (5 bases). V lost 11 bases and J lost 1, with 8 bases in between. The CDR3 consists of 11 residues.

V and J are TRBV12-3 or TRBV12-4 and TRBJ2-5, with 10 bases aligning to TRBD1. The CDR3 loop spans 13 amino acids. V was clipped by 0 bases and J by 9 bases; unmatched bases: 1. CDR3 loop: CASSLAGQGAQYF. CDR3 sequence (DNA): TGTGCCAGCAGTTTAGCTGGACAGGGGGCCCAGTACTTC.